This T cell receptor beta chain was documented in a study of cytomegalovirus exposure and HLA in healthy donors. PCR used 60 Vbeta primers and 13 Jbeta primers. Only in-frame clones appear in the TCRdb table, and some are missing; sequencing was by immunoSEQ multiplex PCR. The sample yields around 180,000 clones, roughly 84% seen once. Germline V gives CDR1 LNHDA, CDR2 SQIVND (reference sequence). V was pared by 5 bases and J by 2 bases, with 15 bases of the junction left unmatched. CDR3 size: 17 residues. The sequence derives from a boy aged 10-17 years in good health and CMV-seronegative. What was sequenced was PBMCs. This chain connects TRBV19 to TRBJ2-7, with 7 bases aligning to TRBD1. The CDR3 protein is CASSGYRDSPDTYEQYF. The CDR3 region has the DNA TGTGCCAGTAGTGGCTACCGGGACAGCCCCGATACCTACGAGCAGTACTTC.